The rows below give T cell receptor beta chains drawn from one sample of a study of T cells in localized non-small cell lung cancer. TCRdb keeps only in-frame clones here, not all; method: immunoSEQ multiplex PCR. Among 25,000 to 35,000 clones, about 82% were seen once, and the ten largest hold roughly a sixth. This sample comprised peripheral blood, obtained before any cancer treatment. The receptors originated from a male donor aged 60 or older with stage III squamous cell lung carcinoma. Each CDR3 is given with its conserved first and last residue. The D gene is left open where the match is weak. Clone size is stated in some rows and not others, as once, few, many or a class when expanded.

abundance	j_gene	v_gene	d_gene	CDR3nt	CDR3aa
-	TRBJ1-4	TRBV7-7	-	TGTGCTAGCAGCTTAAACCCGGGGGAAAAACTGTTTTTT	CASSLNPGEKLFF
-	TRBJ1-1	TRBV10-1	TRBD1	TGCGCCAGCAGAGAGGACAGGGCGGCTTTCTTT	CASREDRAAFF
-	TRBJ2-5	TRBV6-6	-	TGTGCCAGCATCCCAGATCACAGCCAAGAGACCCAGTACTTC	CASIPDHSQETQYF
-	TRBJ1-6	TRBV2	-	TGTGCCAGCGGGGTATTTAGGGGAACCAATTCACCCCTCCACTTT	CASGVFRGTNSPLHF
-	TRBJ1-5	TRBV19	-	TGTGCCAGTAGTATGGGGGTAGGTAACCAGCCCCAGCATTTT	CASSMGVGNQPQHF
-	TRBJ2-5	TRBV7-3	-	TGTGCCAGCAGCTCCGGCGGGCCCCAGTACTTC	CASSSGGPQYF
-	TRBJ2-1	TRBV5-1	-	TGCGCCAGCAGCTTGGGGGGTGCGGTCAATGAGCAGTTCTTC	CASSLGGAVNEQFF
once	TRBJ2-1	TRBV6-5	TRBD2	TGTGCCAGCAGCCGACTAGCGGGCCTCCCGGGTGAGCAGTTCTTC	CASSRLAGLPGEQFF
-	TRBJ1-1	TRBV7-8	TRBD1	TGTGCCAGCACCAAGACAGGGCGGGACACTGAAGCTTTCTTT	CASTKTGRDTEAFF
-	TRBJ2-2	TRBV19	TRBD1	TGTGCCAGCCTTGGGGCAGGGGGCAACACCGGGGAGCTGTTTTTT	CASLGAGGNTGELFF
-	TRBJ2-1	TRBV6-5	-	TGTGCCAGCAGTTACTCCGCCGGGGTCTCCTACAATGAGCAGTTCTTC	CASSYSAGVSYNEQFF
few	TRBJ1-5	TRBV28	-	TGTGCCAGCAGTCTACCACCCAATCAGCCCCAGCATTTT	CASSLPPNQPQHF
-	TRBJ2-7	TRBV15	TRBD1	TGTGCCACCAGCAGAAGACAGGGAGCCTACGAGCAGTACTTC	CATSRRQGAYEQYF
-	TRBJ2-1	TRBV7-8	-	TGTGCCAGCAGCTTAGCCCGCCTAGCCCTATTCCTCCACAATGAGCAGTTCTTC	CASSLARLALFLHNEQFF
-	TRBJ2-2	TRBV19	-	TGTGCCAGTAGTATGAGGGGTCTCACCGGGGAGCTGTTTTTT	CASSMRGLTGELFF
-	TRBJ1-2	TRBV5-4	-	TGTGCCAGCAGCTCACCTAGGGGGATCGGAGGCTACACCTTC	CASSSPRGIGGYTF
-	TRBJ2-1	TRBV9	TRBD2	TGTGCCAGCAGCCCAAGGACTAGCGGAGTGGATGAGCAGTTCTTC	CASSPRTSGVDEQFF
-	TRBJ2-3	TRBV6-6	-	TGTGCCAGCAGTTACTCGAATGTCTTGGGGGATACGCAGTATTTT	CASSYSNVLGDTQYF
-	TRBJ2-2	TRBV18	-	TGTGCCAGCTCACCTGGGACCCTAGGATCCGGGGAGCTGTTTTTT	CASSPGTLGSGELFF
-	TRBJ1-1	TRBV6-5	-	TGTGCCAGCAGTTACGGGGGAATGAACACTGAAGCTTTCTTT	CASSYGGMNTEAFF
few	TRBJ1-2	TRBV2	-	TGTGCCAGCAGTGTCGGCCAGGATCTATATGGCTACACCTTC	CASSVGQDLYGYTF
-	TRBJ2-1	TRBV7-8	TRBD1	TGTGCCAGCAGCTCCGACAGGGGTATTGGTGAGCAGTTCTTC	CASSSDRGIGEQFF
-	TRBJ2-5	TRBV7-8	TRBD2	TGTGCCAGCAATGGACTAGCGGGAGGAACGATCGAGACCCAGTACTTC	CASNGLAGGTIETQYF
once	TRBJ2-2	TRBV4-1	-	TGCGCCAGCAGCCGTAGCGGTCCTCCATCCACCGGGGAGCTGTTTTTT	CASSRSGPPSTGELFF
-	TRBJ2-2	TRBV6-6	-	TGTGCCAGCAGCTCGTCGGGGTTGGGCACCGGGGAGCTGTTTTTT	CASSSSGLGTGELFF